The clone carrying this TCR beta chain appeared once. The CDR3 loop spans 15 amino acids. V was trimmed by 3 bases and J by 7 bases, leaving 15 bases between them. CDR1 is MDHEN, CDR2 SYDVKM, per germline. Using immunoSEQ multiplex PCR, the repertoire was profiled, and TCRdb retains in-frame clones only, with some absent. The table has over 250,000 clones, 88% seen once. This specimen belongs to a study of blood T cell repertoires in COVID-19. J is TRBJ1-4 and V is TRBV28; D is undetermined. The receptor comes from a woman in her sixties or seventies in a cohort exposed to, infected with or recovered from COVID-19 (not recorded which). Sequenced material: PBMCs or T cells enriched from blood (not recorded which). The DNA for the CDR3 is TGTGCCAGCAGTTTTCTGGGCGCGGGGTCTGAAAAACTGTTTTTT. Amino acids: CASSFLGAGSEKLFF.